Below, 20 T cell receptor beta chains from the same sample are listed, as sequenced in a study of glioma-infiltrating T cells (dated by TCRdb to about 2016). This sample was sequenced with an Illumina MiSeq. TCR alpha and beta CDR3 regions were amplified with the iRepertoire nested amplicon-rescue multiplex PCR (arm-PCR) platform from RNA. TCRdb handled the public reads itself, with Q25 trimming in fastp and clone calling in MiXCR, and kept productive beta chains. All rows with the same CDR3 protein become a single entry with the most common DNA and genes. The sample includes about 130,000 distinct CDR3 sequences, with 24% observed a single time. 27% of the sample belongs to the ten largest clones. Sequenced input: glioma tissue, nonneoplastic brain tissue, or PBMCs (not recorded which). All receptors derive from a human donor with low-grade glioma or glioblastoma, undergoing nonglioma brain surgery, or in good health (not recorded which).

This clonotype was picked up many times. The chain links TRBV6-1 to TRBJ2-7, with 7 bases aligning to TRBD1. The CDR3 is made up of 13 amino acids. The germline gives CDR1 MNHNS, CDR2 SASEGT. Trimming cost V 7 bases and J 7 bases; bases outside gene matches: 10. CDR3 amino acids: CASTPRGGREQYV. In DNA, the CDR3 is TGTGCCAGCACCCCACGAGGGGGCCGGGAGCAGTACGTC.

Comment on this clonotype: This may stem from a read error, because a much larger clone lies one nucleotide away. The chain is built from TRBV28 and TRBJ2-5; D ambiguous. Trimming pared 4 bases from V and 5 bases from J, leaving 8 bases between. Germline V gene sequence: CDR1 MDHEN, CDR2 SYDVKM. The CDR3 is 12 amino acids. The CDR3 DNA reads TGTGCCAGCAGTTCCAGTGCGGAGACCCAGTACTTC. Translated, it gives CASSSSAETQYF.

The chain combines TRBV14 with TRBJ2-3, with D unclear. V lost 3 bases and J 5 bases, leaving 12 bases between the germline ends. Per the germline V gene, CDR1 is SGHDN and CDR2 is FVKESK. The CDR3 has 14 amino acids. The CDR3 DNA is TGTGCCAGCAGCCATGCCGACTCAAGAGATACGCAGTATTTT. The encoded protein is CASSHADSRDTQYF.

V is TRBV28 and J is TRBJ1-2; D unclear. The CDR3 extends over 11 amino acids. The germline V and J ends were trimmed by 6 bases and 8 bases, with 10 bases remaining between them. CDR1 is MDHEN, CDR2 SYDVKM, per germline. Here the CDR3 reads CASSTGGGYTF. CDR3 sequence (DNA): TGTGCCAGCAGCACGGGTGGGGGCTACACCTTC.

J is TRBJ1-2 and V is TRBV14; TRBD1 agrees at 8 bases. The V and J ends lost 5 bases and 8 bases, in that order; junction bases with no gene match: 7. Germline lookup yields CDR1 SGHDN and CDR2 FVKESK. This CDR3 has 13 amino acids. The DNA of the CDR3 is TGTGCCAGCAGCAGCCCAGGGGGCGACGGCTACACCTTC. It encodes CASSSPGGDGYTF.

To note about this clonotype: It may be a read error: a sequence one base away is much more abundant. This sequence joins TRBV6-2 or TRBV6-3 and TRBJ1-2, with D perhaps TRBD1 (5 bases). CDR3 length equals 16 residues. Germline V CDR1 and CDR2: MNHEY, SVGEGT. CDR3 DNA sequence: TGTGCCAGAAGTTACTCTACTCCGGGGCCCTCGGGAGGCTACACCTTC. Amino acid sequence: CARSYSTPGPSGGYTF.

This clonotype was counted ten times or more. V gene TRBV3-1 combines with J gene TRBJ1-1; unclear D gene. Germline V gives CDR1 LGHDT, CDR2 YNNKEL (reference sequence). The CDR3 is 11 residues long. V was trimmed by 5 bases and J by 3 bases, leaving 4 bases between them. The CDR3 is CASSGDTEAFF. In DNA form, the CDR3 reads TGTGCCAGCAGCGGCGACACTGAAGCTTTCTTT.

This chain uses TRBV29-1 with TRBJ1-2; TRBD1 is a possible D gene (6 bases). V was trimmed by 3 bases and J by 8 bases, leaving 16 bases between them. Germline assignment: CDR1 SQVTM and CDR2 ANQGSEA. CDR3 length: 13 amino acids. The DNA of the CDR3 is TGCAGCGTTGAGGAACAGGGCCCAGAGGGCTACACCTTC. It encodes CSVEEQGPEGYTF.

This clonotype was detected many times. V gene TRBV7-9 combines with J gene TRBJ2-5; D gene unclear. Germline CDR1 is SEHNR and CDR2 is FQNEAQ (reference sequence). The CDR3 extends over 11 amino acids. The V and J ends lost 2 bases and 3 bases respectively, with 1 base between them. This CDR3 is CASSLKETQYF. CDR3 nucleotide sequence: TGTGCCAGCAGCTTAAAAGAGACCCAGTACTTC.

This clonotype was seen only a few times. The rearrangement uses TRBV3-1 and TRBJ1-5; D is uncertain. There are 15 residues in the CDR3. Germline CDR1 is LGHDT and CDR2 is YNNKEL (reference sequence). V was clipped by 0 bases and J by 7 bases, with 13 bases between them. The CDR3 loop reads CASSQDLQYGQPQHF. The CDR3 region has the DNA TGTGCCAGCAGCCAAGACCTCCAGTATGGGCAGCCCCAGCATTTT. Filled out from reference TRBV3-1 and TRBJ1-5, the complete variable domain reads DTAVSQTPKYLVTQMGNDKSIKCEQNLGHDTMYWYKQDSKKFLKIMFSYNNKELIINETVPNRFSPKSPDKAHLNLHINSLELGDSAVYFCASSQDLQYGQPQHFGDGTRLSIL.

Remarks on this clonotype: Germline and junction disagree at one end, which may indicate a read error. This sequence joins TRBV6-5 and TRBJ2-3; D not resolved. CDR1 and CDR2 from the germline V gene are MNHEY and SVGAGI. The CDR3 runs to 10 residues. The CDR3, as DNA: TGTGCCAGCAGGGCAGTTACGCAGTGTTTT. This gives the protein CASRAVTQCF.

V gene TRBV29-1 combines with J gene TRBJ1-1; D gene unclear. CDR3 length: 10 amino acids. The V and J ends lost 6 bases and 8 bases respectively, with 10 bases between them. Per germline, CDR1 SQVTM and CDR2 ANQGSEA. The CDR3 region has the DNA TGCAGCGTCCTAGGGAACGAAGCTTTCTTT. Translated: CSVLGNEAFF.

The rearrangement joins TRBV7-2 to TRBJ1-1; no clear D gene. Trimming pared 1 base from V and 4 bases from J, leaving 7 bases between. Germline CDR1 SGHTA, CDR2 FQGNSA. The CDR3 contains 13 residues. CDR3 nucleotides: TGTGCCAGCAGCTTAGGGGTGGTCACTGAAGCTTTCTTT. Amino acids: CASSLGVVTEAFF.

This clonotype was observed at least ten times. The CDR3 DNA is TGTGCCAGCAGCTCGTCGGGGGTTTACAATGAGCAGTTCTTC. Encoded protein: CASSSSGVYNEQFF. This chain uses TRBV7-9 with TRBJ2-1; D might be TRBD2 (6 bases). The ends were cut back, 4 bases at V and 4 bases at J, with 11 bases in the middle. This CDR3 is 14 amino acids long. The germline CDR1 and CDR2 sequences are SEHNR and FQNEAQ (reference sequence).

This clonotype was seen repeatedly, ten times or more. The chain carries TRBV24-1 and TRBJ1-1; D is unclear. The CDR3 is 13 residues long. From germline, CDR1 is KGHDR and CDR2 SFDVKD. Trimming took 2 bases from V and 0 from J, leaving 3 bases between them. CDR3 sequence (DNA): TGTGCCACCAGTGATTGGGTGAACACTGAAGCTTTCTTT. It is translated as CATSDWVNTEAFF.

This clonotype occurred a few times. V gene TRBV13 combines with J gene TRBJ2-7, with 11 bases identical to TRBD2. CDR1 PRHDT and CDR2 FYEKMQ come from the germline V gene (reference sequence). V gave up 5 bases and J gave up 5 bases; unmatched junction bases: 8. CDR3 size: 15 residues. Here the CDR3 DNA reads TGTGCCAGCAGCGGGGGACTAGCGGCCGGCAACGAGCAGTACGTC. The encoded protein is CASSGGLAAGNEQYV.

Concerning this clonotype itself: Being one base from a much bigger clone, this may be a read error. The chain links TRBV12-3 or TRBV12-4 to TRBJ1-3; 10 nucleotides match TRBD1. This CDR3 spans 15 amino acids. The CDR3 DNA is TGTGCCAGCAGTTCCCGGGACAGGGGTGGAACCACCATATATTTT. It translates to CASSSRDRGGTTIYF.

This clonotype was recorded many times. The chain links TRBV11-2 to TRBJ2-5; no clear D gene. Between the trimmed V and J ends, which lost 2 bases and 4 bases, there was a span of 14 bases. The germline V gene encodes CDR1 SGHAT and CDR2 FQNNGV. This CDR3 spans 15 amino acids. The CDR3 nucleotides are TGTGCCAGCAGCTTACGTATCCGGGCGGCAGAGACCCAGTACTTC. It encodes CASSLRIRAAETQYF.

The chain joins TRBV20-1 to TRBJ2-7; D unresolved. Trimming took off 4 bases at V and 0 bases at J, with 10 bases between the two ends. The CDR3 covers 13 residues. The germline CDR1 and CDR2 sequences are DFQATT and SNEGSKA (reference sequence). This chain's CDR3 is CSAKPPGSYEQYV. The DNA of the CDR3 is TGCAGTGCTAAACCTCCGGGCTCCTACGAGCAGTACGTC.

The CDR3 loop is CASSPRQGKETQYF. CDR3 nucleotide sequence: TGTGCCAGCTCACCGAGACAGGGAAAAGAGACCCAGTACTTC. The chain combines TRBV18 with TRBJ2-5; 7 nucleotides line up with TRBD1. Germline CDR1 and CDR2: KGHSH and LQKENI. The CDR3 extends over 14 amino acids. V was pared by 3 bases and J by 3 bases, with 4 bases of the junction left unmatched.